This entry lists 32 T cell receptor beta chains sequenced from one sample in a study of shared clonotypes between healthy human individuals. The method was immunoSEQ multiplex PCR; TCRdb's version includes in-frame clones alone and lacks a portion of them. The data contain 850,000 to 1,200,000 clones, 70% to 80% of them seen just once; the ten biggest clones take up about 1.5%. Sequencing was performed on memory CD4+ T cells sorted from blood. Subset meaning: CD45RA-negative fraction. These receptors were collected from a man aged 18 to 30 in good health.

The chain joins TRBV19 to TRBJ2-1; TRBD2 is a possible D gene (6 bases). The V end lost 3 bases, the J end lost 9 bases, and 9 bases lay between the germline ends. In germline, CDR1 is LNHDA, CDR2 SQIVND (reference sequence). The CDR3 consists of 12 residues. The DNA of the CDR3 is TGTGCCAGTAGTATTGGGACTCCTGAGCAGTTCTTC. Its protein product is CASSIGTPEQFF.

This clone was counted a few times. V usage is TRBV7-2 and J usage is TRBJ2-7, with 7 bases fitting TRBD1. V lost 3 bases to trimming and J lost 0 bases; unmatched junction nucleotides: 5. The CDR3 contains 15 residues. Germline values: CDR1 SGHTA, CDR2 FQGNSA. The chain's CDR3 is CASSFQGGLSYEQYF. The CDR3 nucleotides read TGTGCCAGCAGCTTCCAAGGGGGCCTCTCCTACGAGCAGTACTTC.

This clone was seen more than once but under ten times. CDR3 nucleotides: TGTGCCATCATGCAGGGAACTGGAAACACCATATATTTT. This encodes CAIMQGTGNTIYF. The J gene is TRBJ1-3, the V gene TRBV10-3; TRBD1 might be the D (5 bases). V was cut by 7 bases and J by 2 bases, with 9 bases left in between. In germline, CDR1 is ENHRY, CDR2 SYGVKD. This CDR3 is 13 amino acids long.

This clone was recorded many times. The same CDR3 arises from other DNA sequences in this sample as well. V is TRBV29-1 and J is TRBJ1-1; TRBD1 is a possible D gene (6 bases). CDR1 is SQVTM, CDR2 ANQGSEA, per germline. V was pared by 4 bases and J by 4 bases, with 10 bases between. This CDR3 spans 12 amino acids. The DNA of the CDR3 is TGCAGCGTTGTGGAGGGGGGCACTGAAGCTTTCTTT. This sequence encodes CSVVEGGTEAFF.

The genes are TRBV6-6 and TRBJ1-3; 7 bases match TRBD1. V dropped 6 bases and J dropped 2; count of bases not matched to a gene: 4. The CDR3 contains 14 residues. CDR1 MNHNY and CDR2 SVGAGI come from the germline V gene (reference sequence). The CDR3 loop reads CASSTGVAGNTIYF. CDR3 DNA sequence: TGTGCCAGCAGCACAGGGGTAGCTGGAAACACCATATATTTT.

Turning to this clone: The sample holds other DNA sequences that translate to the same CDR3. The chain employs TRBV5-1 and TRBJ2-7, with 7 bases aligning to TRBD2. V was clipped by 4 bases and J by 0 bases; unmatched bases: 7. The germline CDR1 and CDR2 sequences are SGHRS and YFSETQ. The length of the CDR3 is 15 residues. Written as DNA, the CDR3 is TGCGCCAGCAGCCCAGGGCTAGCGGACTCCTACGAGCAGTACTTC. It codes for CASSPGLADSYEQYF.

The chain is built from TRBV6-6 and TRBJ1-3; 8 bases line up with TRBD1. This CDR3 is 15 amino acids long. Germline V gene sequence: CDR1 MNHNY, CDR2 SVGAGI (reference sequence). V was clipped by 6 bases and J by 0 bases; unmatched bases: 4. CDR3 in amino acids: CASSDRGGSGNTIYF. The DNA for the CDR3 is TGTGCCAGCAGCGACAGGGGTGGCTCTGGAAACACCATATATTTT.

The genes are TRBV7-8 and TRBJ2-7, with D possibly being TRBD2 (7 bases). This CDR3 has 16 amino acids. The germline gives CDR1 SGHVS, CDR2 FQNEAQ. V was trimmed by 6 bases and J by 2 bases, leaving 20 bases between them. CDR3 in amino acids: CASSPIQTGGPYEQYF. For the CDR3, the DNA is TGTGCCAGCAGTCCGATTCAAACGGGGGGCCCCTACGAGCAGTACTTC.

The chain recombines TRBV18 with TRBJ1-2; D is possibly TRBD1 (6 bases). The CDR3 covers 15 residues. Trimming stripped 6 bases from V and 4 bases from J, with 18 bases between. Germline CDR1 KGHSH, CDR2 LQKENI. The CDR3, as DNA: TGTGCCAGCTCCCCTGGGCCATCGGGGGCCTATGGCTACACCTTC. This gives the protein CASSPGPSGAYGYTF.

V gene TRBV28 combines with J gene TRBJ1-6; D uncertain. The CDR3 is 12 amino acids. Trimming took off 3 bases at V and 11 bases at J, with 8 bases between the two ends. Germline assignment: CDR1 MDHEN and CDR2 SYDVKM. CDR3: CASSFGSAPLHF. CDR3 sequence (DNA): TGTGCCAGCAGTTTCGGGTCGGCACCCCTCCACTTT. Filled out from reference TRBV28 and TRBJ1-6, the complete variable domain reads DVKVTQSSRYLVKRTGEKVFLECVQDMDHENMFWYRQDPGLGLRLIYFSYDVKMKEKGDIPEGYSVSREKKERFSLILESASTNQTSMYLCASSFGSAPLHFGNGTRLTVT.

The chain recombines TRBV11-2 with TRBJ2-2; the D gene is possibly TRBD1 (6 bases). Germline loops: CDR1 SGHAT, CDR2 FQNNGV. This CDR3 comprises 16 residues. The V gene lost 2 bases and the J gene lost 1 base, with 11 bases spanning the gap. The CDR3 DNA is TGTGCCAGCAGCTTAATGGGGACACTGAACACCGGGGAGCTGTTTTTT. Amino acids: CASSLMGTLNTGELFF.

The chain uses TRBV7-2 and TRBJ1-4, with a possible D match to TRBD1 (5 bases). There are 16 residues in the CDR3. Germline CDR1 SGHTA, CDR2 FQGNSA. The ends were cut back, 2 bases at V and 2 bases at J, with 12 bases in the middle. The CDR3 sequence: CASSLRQTGTNEKLFF. In DNA, the CDR3 is TGTGCCAGCAGCTTAAGGCAAACAGGCACTAATGAAAAACTGTTTTTT.

This clone was counted at least ten times. This sequence joins TRBV19 and TRBJ2-5, with a weak D call TRBD1 (6 bases). Trimming shortened V by 3 bases and J by 0 bases, and 14 bases separated the two germline ends. The CDR3 sequence is 16 residues long. The germline V gene encodes CDR1 LNHDA and CDR2 SQIVND (reference sequence). The CDR3 loop reads CASSITGTKYQETQYF. CDR3 sequence (DNA): TGTGCCAGTAGTATCACCGGGACAAAGTACCAAGAGACCCAGTACTTC. Complete variable domain (other parts from reference TRBV19 and TRBJ2-5): DGGITQSPKYLFRKEGQNVTLSCEQNLNHDAMYWYRQDPGQGLRLIYYSQIVNDFQKGDIAEGYSVSREKKESFPLTVTSAQKNPTAFYLCASSITGTKYQETQYFGPGTRLLVL.

The genes are TRBV27 and TRBJ2-7; D might be TRBD1 or TRBD2, each matching 5 bases. V was trimmed by 6 bases and J by 2 bases, leaving 14 bases between them. Germline loops: CDR1 MNHEY, CDR2 SMNVEV (reference sequence). CDR3 length: 14 residues. For the CDR3, the DNA is TGTGCCAGCAGCCGACCGGGACGGCCCTACGAGCAGTACTTC. It specifies CASSRPGRPYEQYF.

The V call is TRBV5-4, the J call TRBJ2-2; D is unresolved. Trimming pared 1 base from V and 0 bases from J, leaving 10 bases between. CDR1 is SGHNT and CDR2 is YYREEE in the germline V gene (reference sequence). The CDR3 has 16 residues. The DNA for the CDR3 is TGTGCCAGCAGCTTGCGTGGCCGCTCGAACACCGGGGAGCTGTTTTTT. Amino acids: CASSLRGRSNTGELFF.

The chain combines TRBV6-6 with TRBJ2-5; D is unresolved. There are 11 residues in the CDR3. Trimming removed 4 bases from V and 9 bases from J, with 9 bases in between. Per germline, CDR1 MNHNY and CDR2 SVGAGI (reference sequence). The CDR3 DNA reads TGTGCCAGCAGTTCCCGAGCAGCCCAGTACTTC. Protein sequence: CASSSRAAQYF.

This clone showed up just a few times. The V call is TRBV11-2, the J call TRBJ1-6; D is unresolved. CDR1 and CDR2 from the germline V gene are SGHAT and FQNNGV. The V end was cut by 2 bases, the J end by 6 bases, with 11 bases between. CDR3 length: 15 residues. CDR3 in DNA: TGTGCCAGCAGCTTATCATACAGCCCTAATTCACCCCTCCACTTT. Translating it yields CASSLSYSPNSPLHF.

J is TRBJ2-5 and V is TRBV28; D possibly corresponds to TRBD2 (5 bases). TRBJ2-7 explains the end of the DNA better; the J call may be wrong. Germline loops: CDR1 MDHEN, CDR2 SYDVKM. The CDR3 sequence is 13 residues long. CDR3 sequence (DNA): TGTGCCAGCAGTTTTACTAGATCCTACGAGCAGTACTTC. It translates to CASSFTRSYEQYF.

This clone showed up just a few times. The V gene is TRBV6-6, the J gene TRBJ2-5, with 9 nucleotides matching TRBD2. CDR3 size: 14 residues. The germline V gene has CDR1 MNHNY and CDR2 SVGAGI (reference sequence). The J segment lost 4 bases and the V segment lost 5 bases, leaving 5 bases of the junction unmatched. The CDR3 coding sequence is TGTGCCAGCAGTGGGCGGGGGGGGAGAGAGACCCAGTACTTC. This gives the protein CASSGRGGRETQYF.

The rearrangement links TRBV25-1 to TRBJ2-5, with D unresolved. The CDR3 covers 16 residues. V dropped 0 bases and J dropped 3 bases, with 14 bases sitting between them. Germline V gives CDR1 MGHDK, CDR2 SYGVNS. As DNA, the CDR3 is TGTGCCAGCAGTGAATATATTCTGAGGACGAAAGAGACCCAGTACTTC. Protein: CASSEYILRTKETQYF.

The chain is built from TRBV6-6 and TRBJ2-3, with 11 bases matching TRBD2. This CDR3 region has 16 residues. The V segment lost 5 bases and the J segment 4 bases; nucleotides outside the gene matches: 8. Germline V gives CDR1 MNHNY, CDR2 SVGAGI (reference sequence). The CDR3 DNA follows: TGTGCCAGCAGTCCATCTAGCGGGGGGCGTTCAGATACGCAGTATTTT. Translation gives CASSPSSGGRSDTQYF.

Comment on this clone: This CDR3 is also generated by other DNA sequences in the sample. The rearrangement uses TRBV9 and TRBJ2-3; D is perhaps TRBD2 (6 bases). This CDR3 spans 15 amino acids. The germline V and J ends were trimmed by 0 bases and 1 base, with 9 bases remaining between them. Germline V gene lookup returns CDR1 SGDLS and CDR2 YYNGEE. Here the CDR3 reads CASSVGLARTDTQYF. Written as DNA, the CDR3 is TGTGCCAGCAGCGTAGGGCTAGCGCGCACAGATACGCAGTATTTT.

The CDR3 nucleotides read TGCGCCAGCAAGTTTGGGACAGGGGCAGTCGGCCAAGAGACCCAGTACTTC. Its translation: CASKFGTGAVGQETQYF. The chain uses TRBV10-2 and TRBJ2-5; 10 nucleotides match TRBD1. The germline CDR1 and CDR2 sequences are WSHSY and SAAADI. The CDR3 contains 17 residues. Germline trimming cut 7 bases from V and 1 base from J; bases unmatched to any gene: 12.

This clone was seen only a few times. This sequence joins TRBV5-4 and TRBJ1-5, with D possibly TRBD1 on 6 matching bases. The CDR3 covers 16 residues. The V end lost 0 bases, the J end lost 4 bases, and 14 bases lay between the germline ends. Germline CDR1 and CDR2: SGHNT and YYREEE (reference sequence). For the CDR3, the DNA is TGTGCCAGCAGCTTGGGGCCCGGGACACCGAATCAGCCCCAGCATTTT. Its protein is CASSLGPGTPNQPQHF.

This chain connects TRBV4-1 to TRBJ1-5; 7 positions agree with TRBD1. Germline CDR1 MGHRA, CDR2 YSYEKL. The CDR3 is 14 amino acids. After removal of 2 bases from V and 6 bases from J, the junction contained 4 bases not matched to a gene. Written as DNA, the CDR3 is TGCGCCAGCAGCCAACAAACAGGGGCTCAGCCCCAGCATTTT. Translated, it gives CASSQQTGAQPQHF.

The chain couples TRBV7-9 to TRBJ2-7, with D unclear. Germline-derived CDR1 and CDR2 are SEHNR and FQNEAQ (reference sequence). Trimming left V 3 bases short and J 3 bases short, with 6 bases between. The CDR3 covers 12 residues. CDR3 DNA: TGTGCCAGCAGCTTCGTAAACTACGAGCAGTACTTC. Its protein product is CASSFVNYEQYF. The full variable domain, in which reference TRBV7-9 and TRBJ2-7 provide the parts outside the CDR3, is DTGVSQNPRHKITKRGQNVTFRCDPISEHNRLYWYRQTLGQGPEFLTYFQNEAQLEKSRLLSDRFSAERPKGSFSTLEIQRTEQGDSAMYLCASSFVNYEQYFGPGTRLTVT.

The V and J genes are TRBV5-1 and TRBJ1-6; D unresolved. Germline V lookup: CDR1 SGHRS, CDR2 YFSETQ. The germline V and J ends were trimmed by 4 bases and 3 bases, with 14 bases remaining between them. The CDR3 has 16 amino acids. CDR3 DNA: TGCGCCAGCAGCCTCAGGCCGGACGGCTATAATTCACCCCTCCACTTT. This gives the protein CASSLRPDGYNSPLHF.

The CDR3 DNA is TGTGCCAGCAGTACGACTAGCGGAAACACCGGGGAGCTGTTTTTT. Translation: CASSTTSGNTGELFF. This chain uses TRBV6-6 with TRBJ2-2; 9 nucleotides line up with TRBD2. CDR1 is MNHNY, CDR2 SVGAGI, per germline (reference sequence). The length of the CDR3 is 15 residues. V was clipped by 5 bases and J by 2 bases; unmatched bases: 3.

Only one count was recorded for this clone. The CDR3 reads CAWGGLAAFTDTQYF. As DNA, the CDR3 is TGTGCCTGGGGTGGACTAGCGGCTTTCACAGATACGCAGTATTTT. This chain links TRBV30 with TRBJ2-3, with TRBD2 identical over 10 bases. The CDR3 sequence is 15 residues long. The V segment lost 5 bases and the J segment 2 bases; nucleotides outside the gene matches: 7. CDR1 and CDR2 (germline): GTSNPN, SVGIG (reference sequence).

V usage is TRBV10-3 and J usage is TRBJ1-4; D remains ambiguous. The length of the CDR3 is 13 residues. CDR1 is ENHRY, CDR2 SYGVKD, per germline. Trimming removed 5 bases from V and 3 bases from J, with 7 bases in between. CDR3: CAISLMANEKLFF. The CDR3 DNA reads as TGTGCCATCAGTCTTATGGCTAATGAAAAACTGTTTTTT.

This clone was detected ten times or more. The chain is built from TRBV5-1 and TRBJ2-2, with 13 bases fitting TRBD2. There are 19 residues in the CDR3. The ends lost 5 bases at V and 0 bases at J; junction bases unmatched: 10. The germline gives CDR1 SGHRS, CDR2 YFSETQ. The CDR3 sequence is CASSRSGLAGTSNTGELFF. Written as DNA, the CDR3 is TGCGCCAGCAGTAGGTCGGGACTAGCGGGGACCTCGAACACCGGGGAGCTGTTTTTT.

This chain uses TRBV5-1 with TRBJ2-3; TRBD1 matches 8 bases. Germline CDR1 and CDR2: SGHRS and YFSETQ. The CDR3 totals 16 residues. J was trimmed by 4 bases and V by 1 base; bases with no gene match: 8. CDR3 in amino acids: CASSLRPGGTADTQYF. The CDR3 bases are TGCGCCAGCAGCTTGAGGCCAGGGGGCACCGCAGATACGCAGTATTTT.